This T cell receptor (beta chain) came from a study of cytomegalovirus exposure and HLA in healthy donors. Study-wide context: There were some 410 genotyped donors. Of these, 81% fell in the genetic ancestry cluster associated with self-reported Caucasian donors. Study-wide points: In vitro checks showed that a few CMV-associated chains really do target CMV antigens.

This clone was detected only a few times. Its antigen is as yet unknown. The PCR made use of 60 Vbeta and 13 Jbeta primers. TCRdb's copy holds only in-frame clones and misses some; the assay was immunoSEQ multiplex PCR. This sample has over 150,000 clones, with approximately 78% found just once. Germline CDR1 is LGHNA and CDR2 is YSLEER. CDR3 length: 13 residues. The V and J ends lost 4 bases and 9 bases respectively, with 13 bases between them. The rearrangement links TRBV4-3 to TRBJ1-5; D not resolved. Input material: PBMCs. This clonotype originated in a male donor in good health and CMV-seropositive. CDR3 coding DNA: TGCGCCAGCAGCCCCGATTCGGGGTTGCCCCAGCATTTT. Translated, it gives CASSPDSGLPQHF.